This is a list of T cell receptor beta chains from one sample in a study of Ad26.COV2.S vaccination and SARS-CoV-2 variants. Sequencing used immunoSEQ multiplex PCR; TCRdb keeps in-frame clones, though not all of them. Counted here are approximately 480,000 clones, approximately 90% occurring once; the ten biggest clones make up 9.5% to 15%. The sequencing here drew on peripheral blood, taken in a trial of Ad26.COV2.S vaccine versus placebo. These TCRs come from a person aged 18-60 years who received the Ad26.COV2.S COVID-19 vaccine or a placebo. Both conserved end residues are trimmed from each CDR3. Each record gives: J gene, V gene, CDR3 protein.

j_call: TRBJ1-5; v_call: TRBV30; cdr3_aa: AWSVWGLGWQPQH
j_call: TRBJ2-1; v_call: TRBV27; cdr3_aa: ASSPLWGPGYNEQF
j_call: TRBJ1-6; v_call: TRBV14; cdr3_aa: ASSQSPLGYSPLH
j_call: TRBJ2-1; v_call: TRBV12-3/TRBV12-4; cdr3_aa: ASSPGGGQF
j_call: TRBJ2-4; v_call: TRBV30; cdr3_aa: AWSVWNKNIQY
j_call: TRBJ2-5; v_call: TRBV30; cdr3_aa: AWSVGRDQETQY
j_call: TRBJ2-7; v_call: TRBV6-2/TRBV6-3; cdr3_aa: ASSAPGRAYEQY
j_call: TRBJ2-7; v_call: TRBV18; cdr3_aa: ASSGLGGGYEQY
j_call: TRBJ2-5; v_call: TRBV7-6; cdr3_aa: ASSPNPGPHETQY
j_call: TRBJ2-1; v_call: TRBV11-2; cdr3_aa: ASSLGLAGVSF
j_call: TRBJ2-6; v_call: TRBV9; cdr3_aa: ASSVGAGKSSGANVLT
j_call: TRBJ2-4; v_call: TRBV19; cdr3_aa: ASSSTRVIKNIQY
j_call: TRBJ1-5; v_call: TRBV14; cdr3_aa: ASSQAGGAQPQH
j_call: TRBJ2-1; v_call: TRBV28; cdr3_aa: ASSLPLEEFSNEQF
j_call: TRBJ2-2; v_call: TRBV30; cdr3_aa: ASPGLTNTGELF